This T cell receptor beta chain was documented in a study of Graves' ophthalmopathy and Graves' hyperthyroidism. The CDR3 runs 14 residues. From germline, CDR1 is SEHNR and CDR2 FQNEAQ (reference sequence). The ends were cut back, 4 bases at V and 3 bases at J, with 12 bases in the middle. The authors amplified TCR beta CDR3 regions, and they did so from RNA transcripts for repertoire sequencing. The workflow started with a first-round RT-PCR run with HTBI primers and then moved on to a second-round multiplex PCR. TCRdb used MiXCR to reprocess the multiplex PCR reads, holding one entry per CDR3 protein. The table includes almost 750,000 distinct CDR3 sequences, roughly 41% detected once.

The sequence was obtained from an adult man with Graves' ophthalmopathy. The V and J genes are TRBV7-9 and TRBJ1-1, with a possible D match to TRBD1 (5 bases). Material for sequencing was peripheral blood. The CDR3 DNA is TGTGCCAGCAGCTCGGGACTAGCGGACACTGAAGCTTTCTTT. Protein sequence: CASSSGLADTEAFF.